These 12 T cell receptor beta chains were all obtained from the same sample, sequenced in a study of glioma-infiltrating T cells (dated by TCRdb to 2016 to 2018). TCRdb names Illumina MiSeq as the instrument used. TCR alpha and beta CDR3 regions were amplified with the iRepertoire nested amplicon-rescue multiplex PCR (arm-PCR) platform from RNA. Starting from the raw public reads, TCRdb applied fastp trimming at Q25, assembled clones with MiXCR and retained in-frame beta chains. Every entry covers one CDR3 protein and lists the most common genes and DNA from its rows. The sample records some 100,000 distinct CDR3 sequences, less than 30% of which are singletons. The ten largest clones add up to about 30% of the sample. Sequenced material: glioma tissue, nonneoplastic brain tissue, or PBMCs (not recorded which). The receptors shown here come from a human donor with low-grade glioma or glioblastoma, undergoing nonglioma brain surgery, or in good health (not recorded which).

The J gene is TRBJ2-7, the V gene TRBV6-1, with a possible D match to TRBD2 (5 bases). CDR1 and CDR2 from the germline V gene are MNHNS and SASEGT. The CDR3 contains 12 residues. CDR3 region: CVSSATSYEQYF. Written as DNA, the CDR3 is TGTGTTAGCAGTGCTACTAGCTACGAGCAGTACTTC.

This clonotype has at least ten counts. V is TRBV4-3 and J is TRBJ2-3, with D tentatively TRBD2 (5 bases). The germline CDR1 and CDR2 sequences are LGHNA and YSLEER. Trimming pared 0 bases from V and 7 bases from J, leaving 14 bases between. The CDR3 length is 15 residues. CDR3 sequence (DNA): TGCGCCAGCAGCCAAGATTTCTCGGGGTCCTATACGCAGTATTTT. Protein sequence: CASSQDFSGSYTQYF.

Ten or more counts support this clonotype. The V gene is TRBV29-1, the J gene TRBJ2-5; 10 bases are a match to TRBD1. V trimming: 1 base; J trimming: 5 bases; junction bases outside the gene matches: 4. This CDR3 spans 14 amino acids. The germline gives CDR1 SQVTM, CDR2 ANQGSEA. CDR3: CSVEGDRGGETQYF. CDR3 bases: TGCAGCGTTGAAGGGGACAGGGGAGGTGAGACCCAGTACTTC.

About this clonotype: Given a much more abundant clone one base away, this may be a read error. This sequence joins TRBV5-1 and TRBJ2-3, with D possibly being TRBD1 (6 bases). V shed 7 bases and J shed 5 bases, with 17 bases lying between them. CDR1 is SGHRS and CDR2 is YFSETQ in the germline V gene. The CDR3 has 14 amino acids. The CDR3 nucleotides are TGCGCCAGCGGGGTAGGACAGCTCAAAGATACGCAGTATTTT. Translating it yields CASGVGQLKDTQYF.

Many counts were recorded for this clonotype. This chain joins TRBV25-1 and TRBJ2-3; D is possibly TRBD2 (5 bases). V lost 1 base and J lost 2, with 10 bases in between. Germline CDR1 reads MGHDK; CDR2 reads SYGVNS. This CDR3 is 15 amino acids long. For the CDR3, the DNA is TGTGCCAGCAGTGAATCCCGGGGTTCCACAGATACGCAGTATTTT. Encoded protein: CASSESRGSTDTQYF.

This clonotype was recorded a few times. J is TRBJ1-2 and V is TRBV29-1; 9 bases line up with TRBD1. CDR3 length equals 14 residues. CDR1 SQVTM and CDR2 ANQGSEA come from the germline V gene. The V gene end was trimmed by 8 bases and the J gene end by 3 bases; junction bases not matched to a gene: 10. Here the CDR3 DNA reads TGCAGCTCCGGACAGGGGTCTGGTGACTATGGCTACACCTTC. This translates into CSSGQGSGDYGYTF.

This clonotype has ten or more counts. The chain combines TRBV20-1 with TRBJ2-7, with D perhaps TRBD2 (5 bases). From germline, CDR1 is DFQATT and CDR2 SNEGSKA (reference sequence). V lost 3 bases and J 0 bases, leaving 12 bases between the germline ends. The CDR3 extends over 14 amino acids. CDR3: CSASRGSSSYEQYF. In nucleotides, the CDR3 is TGCAGTGCTAGTCGGGGATCAAGCTCCTACGAGCAGTACTTC.

At least ten counts were recorded for this clonotype. The genes are TRBV15 and TRBJ1-1, with D uncertain. The CDR3 is 18 amino acids. V was clipped by 0 bases and J by 0 bases, with 17 bases between them. Germline assignment: CDR1 LNHNV and CDR2 YYDKDF (reference sequence). CDR3 protein: CATSREGRIERMNTEAFF. CDR3 coding DNA: TGTGCCACCAGCAGAGAAGGCAGGATTGAACGAATGAACACTGAAGCTTTCTTT. The full variable domain, in which reference TRBV15 and TRBJ1-1 provide the parts outside the CDR3, is DAMVIQNPRYQVTQFGKPVTLSCSQTLNHNVMYWYQQKSSQAPKLLFHYYDKDFNNEADTPDNFQSRRPNTSFCFLDIRSPGLGDTAMYLCATSREGRIERMNTEAFFGQGTRLTVV.

Many counts were recorded for this clonotype. The rearrangement links TRBV12-3 or TRBV12-4 to TRBJ1-5, with 8 bases aligning to TRBD1. After removal of 4 bases from V and 11 bases from J, the junction contained 10 bases not matched to a gene. This CDR3 contains 14 residues. CDR3 in amino acids: CASSSTGATLTQHF. The CDR3 DNA sequence: TGTGCCAGCAGTTCGACAGGGGCCACCTTAACCCAGCATTTT.

This clonotype was recorded at least ten times. The chain is built from TRBV27 and TRBJ1-6, with D uncertain. V lost 2 bases and J lost 8, with 7 bases in between. Germline V lookup: CDR1 MNHEY, CDR2 SMNVEV (reference sequence). The CDR3 has 13 residues. The DNA of the CDR3 is TGTGCCAGCAGTTTAAATGGGGATTCACCCCTCCACTTT. The encoded protein is CASSLNGDSPLHF.

Points on this clonotype: The germline gene is not matched at one end of the junction; a read error may be the cause. The chain couples TRBV20-1 to TRBJ1-1; D is unresolved. Germline CDR1 is DFQATT and CDR2 is SNEGSKA (reference sequence). The CDR3 is 11 amino acids. For the CDR3, the DNA is TGCGGTGCCTCCCCTCCCGCTGAAGCTTACTTT. Translation: CGASPPAEAYF.

This clonotype was recorded many times. CDR3: CSAEGVRGDTQYF. Here the CDR3 DNA reads TGCAGTGCCGAGGGAGTGAGAGGAGATACGCAGTATTTT. The rearrangement uses TRBV20-1 and TRBJ2-3; a weak D match, TRBD2 (5 bases). The CDR3 contains 13 residues. The germline V gene has CDR1 DFQATT and CDR2 SNEGSKA (reference sequence). Trimming took off 6 bases at V and 5 bases at J, with 15 bases between the two ends.